The T cell receptor (beta chain) under discussion was sequenced for a study of CD8+ T cells in alopecia areata (dated by TCRdb to the late 2010s). Study-wide context: The treated patients took part in an open-label pilot trial in which moderate-to-severe alopecia areata was treated with oral tofacitinib at 5 to 10 mg twice daily. Patients stayed on tofacitinib for 6 to 18 months and then had 6 months of follow-up off drug so that delayed response and recurrence could be assessed. In treated patients, disease severity was measured using the SALT score, which gives the percentage of scalp surface area affected. In both human patients and the C3H/HeJ mouse model, the study applied high-throughput TCRbeta sequencing to look at T cell clonal expansion in alopecia areata. Scalp tissue and sorted CD4+ and CD8+ peripheral blood T cells from patchy and totalis/universalis alopecia areata patients and from healthy controls were covered by human TCRbeta sequencing. Tofacitinib-treated patients had biopsies at baseline and at 4 and 24 weeks of treatment, with a later scalp biopsy in several patients. Clonality in the scalp was compared among normal scalp (n=4), patchy alopecia areata scalp (n=8), and alopecia totalis/universalis scalp (n=8). RNA was obtained with the PAXgene miRNA kit for fixed scalp, the miRNeasy kit for PBMCs, and the RNeasy kit for mouse skin. TCRbeta CDR3 regions were amplified by immunoSEQ multiplex PCR with 35 Vbeta forward and 13 Jbeta reverse primers.

The germline V gene supplies CDR1 ENHRY and CDR2 SYGVKD. From cysteine to phenylalanine, the CDR3 is 16 amino acids long. Just CDR3 DNA is preserved here, 48 bases in frame from base 1. Trimming removed 4 bases from V and 2 bases from J, leaving 18 bases between the germline ends. Library creation used the immunoSEQ multiplex PCR assay. To provide template for TCR sequencing, every sample had RNA extracted and reverse transcribed into cDNA. SuperScript III was used for first-strand cDNA synthesis, primed with a 2:1 mix of oligo-dT and random hexamers. A synthetic immune receptor repertoire was used to assess amplification bias, and residual bias was removed computationally. Regarding the original processing steps: After raw reads were preprocessed to remove errors, the CDR3 was defined following IMGT conventions as running from the conserved cysteine to phenylalanine. Clonality was computed by normalizing Shannon entropy by log2 of the number of productive unique TCRs and subtracting the result from 1. Whether scalp clones were CD4 or CD8 was inferred by matching scalp TCRbeta sequences against CD4 and CD8 repertoires sorted from blood. In TCRdb, the immuneACCESS table is reduced to in-frame sequences with V and J assigned. These tables do not hold every clone; where another copy was compared, an unresolved V gene accounts for under half, and the others remain unexplained. D and trimming come from the DNA, and the V and J calls and clone size come from that table. The sample table shows 150,000 to 200,000 clones, and around three fifths are seen once. The ten largest make up approximately 0.93% of the sample.

The time point label here, explained by the study, means: roughly 24 weeks on oral tofacitinib. The treatment or condition label on this specimen signifies: oral pan-JAK inhibitor, 5-10 mg twice daily. From alopecia areata patients, peripheral blood was collected along with lesional scalp punch biopsies. PBMCs were isolated by density centrifugation and stained for CD3, CD4 and CD8, after which CD4+ and CD8+ T cells were sorted on a FACSAria. Overall results and qualifications from the work: Shared TCR sequences between patients were less evident than in mice, which may be partly attributable to HLA diversity in the patient population. Compared with normal scalp, lesional scalp had higher clonality and more expanded CD8+ clones, particularly in alopecia totalis/universalis, a pattern that suggests antigenic drive. The treated cohort was small, with a single nonresponder, so links between baseline CD8+ expansion and response need larger studies. Tofacitinib significantly lowered scalp clonality and the number of expanded CD8+ clones among the top 100 scalp clones. Unlike mouse skin, where gammadelta T cells dominate, normal human skin contains resident alphabeta T cells that get sequenced too, which complicates analysis of the scalp TCR repertoire. During tofacitinib treatment, many expanded lesional clones stuck around in both scalp and blood, and this persistence may partly explain why relapse happens after treatment is stopped.

As to this clone: What antigen it recognizes has not been identified. Base qualities are not at hand, and no much larger clone is one base apart.

The clonotype was recovered from a human donor with alopecia areata. The sequence links TRBV10-3 to TRBJ2-7, with TRBD2 perhaps the D gene, on 6 matching bases. Sequenced here: CD4+ T cells sorted from blood, sampled at week 24, from a patient treated with tofacitinib. The CDR3 region has the sequence CAISGPNGTDTYEQYF. The nucleotide sequence reads as follows: TGTGCCATCAGTGGGCCCAACGGGACTGATACCTACGAGCAGTACTTC.